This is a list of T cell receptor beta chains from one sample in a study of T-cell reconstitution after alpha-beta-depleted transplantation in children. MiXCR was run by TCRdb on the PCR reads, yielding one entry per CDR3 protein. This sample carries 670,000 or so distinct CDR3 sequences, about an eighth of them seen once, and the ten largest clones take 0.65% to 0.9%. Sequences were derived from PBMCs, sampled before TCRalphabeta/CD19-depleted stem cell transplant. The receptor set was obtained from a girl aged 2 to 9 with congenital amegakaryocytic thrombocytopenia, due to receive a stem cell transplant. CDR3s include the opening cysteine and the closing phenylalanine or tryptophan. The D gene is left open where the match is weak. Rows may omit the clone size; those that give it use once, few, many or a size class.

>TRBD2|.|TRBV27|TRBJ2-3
TGTGCCAGCAGATGGACTAGCGGGGATTCCACAGATACGCAGTATTTT
CASRWTSGDSTDTQYF
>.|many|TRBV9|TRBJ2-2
TGTGCCAGCAGCGTAGACGATAGGGGGTGGGACACCGGGGAGCTGTTTTTT
CASSVDDRGWDTGELFF
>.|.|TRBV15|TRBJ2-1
TGTGCCACCAGCAGAGATCCTGGTGGGTACAATGAGCAGTTCTTC
CATSRDPGGYNEQFF
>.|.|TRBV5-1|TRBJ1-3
TGCGCCAGCAGCTTGGTGCCCACCTCTGGAAACACCATATATTTT
CASSLVPTSGNTIYF
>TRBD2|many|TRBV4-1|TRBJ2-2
TGCGCCAGCAGCCCCGGGACTAGCGGAACTAAAAGCGGGGAGCTGTTTTTT
CASSPGTSGTKSGELFF
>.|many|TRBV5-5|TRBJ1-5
TGTGCCAGCAGCTGGACAGTTAACAATCAGCCCCAGCATTTT
CASSWTVNNQPQHF
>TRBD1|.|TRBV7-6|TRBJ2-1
TGTGCCAGCAGCCTCCGGACAGGGAATTACAATGAGCAGTTCTTC
CASSLRTGNYNEQFF
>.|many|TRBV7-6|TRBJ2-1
TGTGCCAGCAGCTTACTAGCAAGCTGGCAGTTCTTC
CASSLLASWQFF
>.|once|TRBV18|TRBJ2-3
TGTGCCAGCTCACCAAGAGGCCCTAGCGCCAGCATAGATACGCAGTATTTT
CASSPRGPSASIDTQYF
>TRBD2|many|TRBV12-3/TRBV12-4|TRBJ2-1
TGTGCCAGCAGCTTCCCTAGCGGGAACATCCACGTGAATGAGCAGTTCTTC
CASSFPSGNIHVNEQFF
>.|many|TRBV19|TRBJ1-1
TGTGCCAGTAGCACCCCGCGTGAAACCTATGAAGCTTTCTTT
CASSTPRETYEAFF
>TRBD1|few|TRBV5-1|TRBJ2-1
TGCGCCAGCAACCTGGGACAGACAAGCTCCTACAATGAGCAGTTCTTC
CASNLGQTSSYNEQFF
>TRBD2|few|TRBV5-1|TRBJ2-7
TGCGCCAGCAGCTTGGTAGCGGGAGGCGACGAGCAGTACTTC
CASSLVAGGDEQYF
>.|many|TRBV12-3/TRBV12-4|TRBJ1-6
TGTGCCAGCACCCTAGCTGAGACTTCACCCCTCCACTTT
CASTLAETSPLHF
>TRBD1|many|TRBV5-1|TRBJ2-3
TGCGCCAGCAGCTTGCGGACAGGGCAGGGAGATACGCAGTATTTT
CASSLRTGQGDTQYF
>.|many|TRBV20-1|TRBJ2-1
TGCACCCCCTCCCGGGTGAATTACAATGAGCAGTTCTTC
CTPSRVNYNEQFF
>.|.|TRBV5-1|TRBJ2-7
TGCGCCAGCAGGATGCTCCCGTCCTCGTACGAGCAGTACTTC
CASRMLPSSYEQYF
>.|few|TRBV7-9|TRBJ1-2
TGTGCCAGCAGCTTAGCCTCAGTCGGCTACACCTTC
CASSLASVGYTF
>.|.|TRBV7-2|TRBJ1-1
TGTGCCAGCAGCTTAGGGGGGGTGGCAGGGCCCAACTTC
CASSLGGVAGPNF
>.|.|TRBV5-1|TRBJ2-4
TGCGCCAGCAGCTTGGGCTTATCCGCGGCCAAAAACATTCAGTACTTC
CASSLGLSAAKNIQYF
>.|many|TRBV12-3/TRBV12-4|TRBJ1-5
TGTGCCAGCAGTTTGGGGAAACAGCCCCAGCATTTT
CASSLGKQPQHF
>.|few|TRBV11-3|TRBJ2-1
TGTGCCAGCAGTAGGAAGAGCTCCTACAATGAGCAGTTCTTC
CASSRKSSYNEQFF
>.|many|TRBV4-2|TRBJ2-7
TGTGCCAGCAGCCAAGGGCTAAACGAGCAGTACTTC
CASSQGLNEQYF